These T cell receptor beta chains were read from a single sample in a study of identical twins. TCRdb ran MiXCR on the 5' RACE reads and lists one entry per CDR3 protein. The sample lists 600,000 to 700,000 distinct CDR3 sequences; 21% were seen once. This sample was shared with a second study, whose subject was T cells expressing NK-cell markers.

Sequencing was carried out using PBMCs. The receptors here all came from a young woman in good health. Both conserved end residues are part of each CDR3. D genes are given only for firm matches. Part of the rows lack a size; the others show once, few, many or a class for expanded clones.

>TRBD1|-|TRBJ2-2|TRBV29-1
TGCAGCGTAGCCATCCGGGACAGGGTTTCCGGGGAGCTGTTTTTT
CSVAIRDRVSGELFF
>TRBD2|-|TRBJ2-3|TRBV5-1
TGCGCCAGCAGCCGGAGGCCGGGACTAGCGGGAAGGGCAGATACGCAGTATTTT
CASSRRPGLAGRADTQYF
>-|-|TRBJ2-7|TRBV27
TGTGCCAGCAGCCCGACCCCCAGGGTCACCTTCTACGAGCAGTACTTC
CASSPTPRVTFYEQYF
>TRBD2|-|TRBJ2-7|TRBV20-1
TGCAGTGCAAATAGCGGGAGGGCCTACGAGCAGTACTTC
CSANSGRAYEQYF
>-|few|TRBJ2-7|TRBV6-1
TGTGCCAGCAGTGAATGGGTCGAGCAGTACTTC
CASSEWVEQYF
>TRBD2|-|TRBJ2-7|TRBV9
TGTGCCAGCAGCAAACTGGGACTAGCTGCTTCCTACGAGCAGTACTTC
CASSKLGLAASYEQYF
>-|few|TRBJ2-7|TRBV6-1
TGTGCCAGCAGTCGCTTCTTCTCCTACGAGCAGTACTTC
CASSRFFSYEQYF
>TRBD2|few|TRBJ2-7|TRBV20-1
TGCAGTGCTTCCCTAGCGGGAGACTTTGGCGAGCAGTACTTC
CSASLAGDFGEQYF
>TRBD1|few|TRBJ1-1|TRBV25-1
TGTGCCAGCAAAAGACAGGGAACGAGGAACACTGAAGCTTTCTTT
CASKRQGTRNTEAFF
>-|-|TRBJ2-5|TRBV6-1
TGTGCCAGCAGGCGGGACTCTGGAGGAGAGACCCAGTACTTC
CASRRDSGGETQYF
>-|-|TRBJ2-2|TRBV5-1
TGCGCCAGCAGCGGCTCCAGTATAGCCACCGGGGAGCTGTTTTTT
CASSGSSIATGELFF
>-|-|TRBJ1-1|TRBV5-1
TGCGCCAGCAGCCAAAGGGTTGACCTCTGGACTGAAGCTTTCTTT
CASSQRVDLWTEAFF
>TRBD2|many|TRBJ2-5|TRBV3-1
TGTGCCAGCAGCCCTTCTCCGGGACTAGCGAGGGAGACCCAGTACTTC
CASSPSPGLARETQYF
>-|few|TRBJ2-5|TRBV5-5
TGTGCCAGCAGTAAGGGAAACCAAGAGACCCAGTACTTC
CASSKGNQETQYF
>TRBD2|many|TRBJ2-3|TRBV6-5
TGTGCCAGCAGTTATTTTCCCTCCAGCGGGGTAGATACGCAGTATTTT
CASSYFPSSGVDTQYF
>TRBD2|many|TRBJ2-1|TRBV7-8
TGTGCCAGCGAGGGACTACCCTACAATGAGCAGTTCTTC
CASEGLPYNEQFF
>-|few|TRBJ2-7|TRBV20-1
TGCAGTGCTGGGAACCCGACGGGGAACGAGCAGTACTTC
CSAGNPTGNEQYF
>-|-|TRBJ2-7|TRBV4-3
TGCGCCAGCAGCCAAGACGTGGGGATCGAGCAGTACTTC
CASSQDVGIEQYF
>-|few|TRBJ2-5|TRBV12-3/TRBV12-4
TGTGCCAGCAGCCCGGGACTTCCACAAGAGACCCAGTACTTC
CASSPGLPQETQYF
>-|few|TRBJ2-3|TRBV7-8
TGTGCCAGCAGCTTAGTAGTGGGGCCGGGACTCAGCACAGATACGCAGTATTTT
CASSLVVGPGLSTDTQYF
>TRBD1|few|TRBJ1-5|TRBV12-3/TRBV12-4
TGTGCCAGCAGTCCGGGACAGGTTTTTAGCAATCAGCCCCAGCATTTT
CASSPGQVFSNQPQHF
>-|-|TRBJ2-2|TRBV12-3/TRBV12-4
TGTGCCAGCAGTTTAGGACAGTTCGGGGAGCTGTTTTTT
CASSLGQFGELFF
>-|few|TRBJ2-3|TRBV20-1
TGCAGTGCCAACCCAGGAAGCCTAGTGTCAGATACGCAGTATTTT
CSANPGSLVSDTQYF
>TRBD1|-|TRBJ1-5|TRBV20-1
TGCAGTGCGAGCCCTAGGAAAGGGGGCGTGATTCAGCCCCAGCATTTT
CSASPRKGGVIQPQHF
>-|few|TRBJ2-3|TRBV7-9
TGTGCCAGCAGCTTCTCGGGAGTCGTGGTAGATACGCAGTATTTT
CASSFSGVVVDTQYF
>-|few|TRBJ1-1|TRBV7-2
TGTGCCAGCAGCATATCCACAGTGAACACTGAAGCTTTCTTT
CASSISTVNTEAFF
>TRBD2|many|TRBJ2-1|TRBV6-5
TGTGCCAGCAGTTTTGGACTAGCGGGGGGGCGGGAGCAGTTCTTC
CASSFGLAGGREQFF
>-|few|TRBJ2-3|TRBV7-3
TGTGCCAGCAGAAAGGTCTCTGGCACAGATACGCAGTATTTT
CASRKVSGTDTQYF
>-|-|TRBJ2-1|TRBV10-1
TGCGCCAGCAGTGAGTGGTACTCGGGGCGGCCGGGCGGGAATGAGCAGTTCTTC
CASSEWYSGRPGGNEQFF
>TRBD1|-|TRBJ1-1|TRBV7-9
TGTGCCAGCAGCTTAGATTCGGGACAGGGACACACTGAAGCTTTCTTT
CASSLDSGQGHTEAFF
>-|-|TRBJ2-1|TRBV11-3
TGTGCCAGCAGCTTCACGACATTCCCCAATGAGCAGTTCTTC
CASSFTTFPNEQFF
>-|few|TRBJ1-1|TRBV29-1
TGCAGCGTGCAGTCGAACACTGAAGCTTTCTTT
CSVQSNTEAFF
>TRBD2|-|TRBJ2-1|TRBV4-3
TGCGCCAGCAGCCAAAGACTAGCGGATCAATACAATGAGCAGTTCTTC
CASSQRLADQYNEQFF
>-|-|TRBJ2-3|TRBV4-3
TGCGCCAGCAGCCCCCTCAGGGACACAGATACGCAGTATTTT
CASSPLRDTDTQYF
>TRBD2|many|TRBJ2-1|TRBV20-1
TGCAGTGCTAGAGATGAAGGACTAGCGGTGAATGAGCAGTTCTTC
CSARDEGLAVNEQFF
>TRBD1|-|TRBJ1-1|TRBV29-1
TGCAGCGTTGGAGGGGGCAGGATGAACACTGAAGCTTTCTTT
CSVGGGRMNTEAFF
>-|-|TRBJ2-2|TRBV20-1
TGCAGTGCTAGGGGTACATGGGGGATAGGCACCGGGGAGCTGTTTTTT
CSARGTWGIGTGELFF
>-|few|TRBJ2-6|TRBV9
TGTGCCAGCAGCCCCGGGCCAACCGTCCTGACTTTC
CASSPGPTVLTF
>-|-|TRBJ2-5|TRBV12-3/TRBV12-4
TGTGCCAGCAGTTTGAGTTGGGGCCAGTACTTC
CASSLSWGQYF
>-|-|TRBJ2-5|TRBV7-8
TGTGCAGCTAGAGGGGGAGAGACCCAGTACTTC
CAARGGETQYF
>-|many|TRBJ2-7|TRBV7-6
TGTGCCAGCAGCTTAGAGAGGTACTACGAGCAGTACTTC
CASSLERYYEQYF
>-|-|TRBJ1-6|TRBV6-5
TGTGCCAGCAGTTACTCGCTGGATTCACCCCTCCACTTT
CASSYSLDSPLHF
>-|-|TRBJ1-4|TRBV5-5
TGTGCCAGCAGCGCCGGACGTGAGAATGAAAAACTGTTTTTT
CASSAGRENEKLFF
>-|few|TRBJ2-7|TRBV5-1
TGCGCCAGCAGGGAGACTCACTACGAGCAGTACTTC
CASRETHYEQYF
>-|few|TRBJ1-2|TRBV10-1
TGCGCCAGCAGTGAGCCCGGATGGAACTATGGCTACACCTTC
CASSEPGWNYGYTF
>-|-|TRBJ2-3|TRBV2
TGTGCCAGCAGTTTCTCTATCGCGACAGATACGCAGTATTTT
CASSFSIATDTQYF
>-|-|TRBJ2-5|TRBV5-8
TGTGCCAGCAGCTCAGTCATTTCCCCCCCCAAAGAGACCCAGTACTTC
CASSSVISPPKETQYF
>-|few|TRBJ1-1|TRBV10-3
TGTGCCATCAGTGAGGAAGGGGACCGGGCTTTCTTT
CAISEEGDRAFF
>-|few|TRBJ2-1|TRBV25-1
TGTGCCAGCAGTGGGGCTGTTAAGGTGGGAGTGTACAATGAGCAGTTCTTC
CASSGAVKVGVYNEQFF
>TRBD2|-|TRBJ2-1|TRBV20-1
TGCAGTGCTAGAGCGGCGGGGGGGTTCAATGAGCAGTTCTTC
CSARAAGGFNEQFF
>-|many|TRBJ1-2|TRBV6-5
TGTGCCAGCAGGACAGCTAACTATGGCTACACCTTC
CASRTANYGYTF
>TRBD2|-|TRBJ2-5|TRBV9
TGTGCCAGCAGCGATAGCGGGAGGGAAGAGAACCAGTACTTC
CASSDSGREENQYF
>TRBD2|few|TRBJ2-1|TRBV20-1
TGCAGTGCTACCGGGACTAGCGGAAGAAATGAGCAGTTCTTC
CSATGTSGRNEQFF
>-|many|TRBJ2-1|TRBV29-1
TGCAGTTCTCGGAAAGTGGGAACCAATGAGCAGTTCTTC
CSSRKVGTNEQFF
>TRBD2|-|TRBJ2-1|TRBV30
TGTGCCTGGACCGGGACTAGCGGGGCCAATGAGCAGTTCTTC
CAWTGTSGANEQFF
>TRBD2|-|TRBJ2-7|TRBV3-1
TGTGCCAGCAGCGTCGGGACTAGCGCTTACTACGAGCAGTACTTC
CASSVGTSAYYEQYF
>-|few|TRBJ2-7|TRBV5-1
TGCGCCAGCAGCTTGGGAGGGGCCGAATACGAGCAGTACTTC
CASSLGGAEYEQYF
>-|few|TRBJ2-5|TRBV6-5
TGTGCCAGCAGTTACTCGACGGGGGCGTGGGAGACCCAGTACTTC
CASSYSTGAWETQYF
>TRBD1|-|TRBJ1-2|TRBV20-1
TGCAGTGCCACAGGGGCACCCTCCGATGGCTACACCTTC
CSATGAPSDGYTF